The clone carrying this T cell receptor beta chain was seen only a few times. The antigen is not known. This entry comes from a study of cytomegalovirus exposure and HLA in healthy donors. This PCR relied on a set of 60 Vbeta primers and 13 Jbeta primers. TCRdb's copy holds only in-frame clones and misses some; the assay was immunoSEQ multiplex PCR. The sample has approximately 140,000 clones; just over 70% are singletons. Findings of the study overall: Across donors, most TCRs were seen rarely, yet some public ones were widespread. Analyses of presence and absence presupposed an approximately uniform sequencing depth across donors.

Trimming stripped 2 bases from V and 3 bases from J, with 10 bases between. Germline V gene data show CDR1 as MNHEY and CDR2 as SMNVEV (reference sequence). This CDR3 has 15 residues. Material: PBMCs. This chain links TRBV27 with TRBJ2-2; the D gene is possibly TRBD1 (6 bases). This TCR was sampled from a woman aged 55-70 years in good health and CMV-seropositive. CDR3 bases: TGTGCCAGCAGTTTAAGTAGGGGGTACACCGGGGAGCTGTTTTTT. It codes for CASSLSRGYTGELFF.